This entry describes one T cell receptor beta chain. There is no known antigen for this receptor. Compared with germline, one end of the junction differs, possibly owing to a read error. This sample was included in a study of cytomegalovirus exposure and HLA in healthy donors (dated 2017 in TCRdb). Context from the whole study: In an earlier analysis of 550 to 750 of the donors, about 270 Gb of sequence data and 120 million or so unique TCR beta sequences from about 179 million T cells were reported. Approximately 310 gigabases of sequencing data and 80 million or so unique TCR sequences were included in an early release covering 550 to 800 HLA-typed donors. The genetic ancestry cluster associated with self-reported Caucasian donors included over 80% of the approximately 400 genotyped donors. The study was designed to test whether signatures of past pathogen exposure could be identified by cataloging public T cell receptors. Using immunosequencing, the study profiled T cell repertoires from some 670 subjects and related those repertoires to cytomegalovirus serostatus. In addition to the first cohort of 666 subjects, a separate validation cohort of under 150 different subjects was used. High-throughput TCR immunosequencing, statistical association of individual TCRs with disease status, and machine learning were combined to predict cytomegalovirus infection status. A later analysis re-analyzed previously published TCR beta repertoires from about 730 donors and added high-resolution HLA genotyping to study TCR occurrence patterns. Rather than using new phenotypic data, the later analysis identified candidate immune exposures from TCR beta sequences and from how often those sequences occurred across donors. An earlier analysis of roughly 600 of the donors used high-throughput TCR beta sequencing to judge whether each TCR beta V gene segment behaved as functional or pseudogenic. Donor age, sex, ethnicity and CMV serostatus were compiled together with the repertoire data. A later genetic analysis took genome-wide SNP genotypes for about three fifths of the roughly 670 donors and used that subset as a discovery cohort. Every discovery cohort repertoire had been produced on one sequencing platform. HLA typing covered class I and class II loci at four-digit resolution. Typing coverage differed by locus: A, B, C, DRB1 and DQB1 were typed in about 629-630 donors, DQA1 in roughly 500, DPA1 in 600 to 610, and DPB1 in just under 480. Because of strong linkage in the cohort, roughly five DR-DQ haplotypes were treated as single units for association and clustering. Among 350 to 400 genotyped donors of the cohort, an average of approximately 250,000 unique TCR beta nucleotide sequences were sequenced per donor, roughly 18% of them non-productive. Broader findings and caveats from the paper: Broadly in line with IMGT annotations, most TCR beta V segments showed up in productive rearrangements about 87% or about 30% of the time in an earlier analysis of 450 to 600 of the donors. In a later analysis, TCR association rates were found to vary across HLA loci, with the most associated TCRs seen for DRB1 alleles and the fewest for HLA-C alleles. Sequencing depth was assumed to be roughly uniform across donors in the presence/absence analyses, though that assumption may not hold. While some public TCRs were present in many individuals, most TCR sequences turned up only very rarely across donors. A few of the identified cytomegalovirus-associated TCR beta chains were confirmed in vitro to be specific for cytomegalovirus antigens. Immune exposure information for the cohort was limited to CMV serostatus. In a later analysis, HLA-associated TCR beta chains were found to be more clonally expanded and to have lower generation probabilities than equally common non-associated chains. According to the authors, the approach could potentially be generalized to other disease states and immunological phenotypes. Strong co-occurrence of HLA alleles, especially DR and DQ, made assigning TCR associations to individual alleles difficult. Because counts were too low, under 20 rarely observed V segments, including chromosome 9 orphons, were left out of the earlier analysis of several hundred of the donors. V-gene and J-gene trimming of TCR beta chains was associated with a missense DCLRE1C variant in a later genetic analysis, and the association was replicated in an independent cohort. Specific HLA alleles were associated with 15,000 to 20,000 TCR beta sequences at a false discovery rate of 0.05 in a later analysis. A further reported finding was that TCR beta sequences accurately predicted the HLA-A and HLA-B alleles for most subjects in the first cohort. According to a later analysis, most CMV-associated TCR beta chains appeared to be HLA-restricted, and the HLA associations seemed to be driven largely by CMV exposure. In this cohort, only TCR beta chains were sequenced, and detectable features were limited by the absence of alpha or paired-chain data. A group of highly shared sequence variants was considered likely to be a technical artifact of the sequencing pipeline. According to a later analysis, parvovirus B19, influenza, CMV and Epstein-Barr virus appeared linked to several top co-occurrence clusters. Because HLA typing was missing for some donors at each locus, association tests included only the typed subset. The classifier was reported to diagnose cytomegalovirus status with high specificity and sensitivity in both the original cohort and the validation cohort. The study gave a list of 150 to 200 TCR beta chains associated with cytomegalovirus. Compared with the roughly 710-donor mean, donors in an Asian-associated ancestry cluster had fewer N-insertions in productive TCRs, according to a later genetic analysis. Correlated functional status among segregating V segments might be attributable to linkage disequilibrium, but an unknown experimental factor could not be ruled out.

Receptor amplification or capture employed the immunoSEQ multiplex PCR assay. For the multiplex PCR, a mixture combining 60 forward primers for TCR Vbeta segments and 13 reverse primers for TCR Jbeta segments was used. A multiplex PCR assay on genomic DNA amplified the CDR3 region of rearranged TCR beta genes. The Illumina HiSeq System was used to sequence the amplified TCR beta libraries as 87-base-pair reads. The study's processing was this. In a later analysis, around 80 million unique TCR beta chains were counted across the 500 to 700 repertoires, and roughly 11 million of these chains were shared by at least two donors. To remove PCR and sequencing errors, raw reads were error-corrected and collapsed into unique sequences using a nearest-neighbor algorithm that merged closely related sequences. Alignment of CDR3 sequences to IMGT reference sequences was used to assign V, D and J gene segments. For a sequence to be retained, at least a six-nucleotide match to both a V gene segment and a J gene segment was required. A rearrangement counted as productive if the CDR3 had no stop codons and remained in frame with V and J, and every other rearrangement counted as non-productive. CDR3 was defined according to IMGT convention as the region running from the second conserved V-encoded cysteine to the conserved J-encoded phenylalanine. Sequences without an unambiguous match to a single V gene segment were excluded from the earlier analysis of a few hundred of the donors. In an earlier analysis of roughly 500 of the donors, V segments were called functional above 56.7% productive rearrangements and were called segregating when the between-donor standard deviation exceeded 5%. A statistical classification framework was developed to diagnose cytomegalovirus status using the catalog of TCR beta chain sequences. A later analysis assigned V and J genes by comparing TCR nucleotide sequences with IMGT/GENE-DB human TR gene sequences. In a later analysis, CDR3 sequences and most-parsimonious VDJ recombination scenarios were assigned using the TCRdist pipeline. In a later analysis, every TCR beta chain was defined by the combination of its CDR3 amino acid sequence and its V-gene family, and reads without a unique V-gene family were dropped. To address suspected cross-contamination and a sequencing artifact, a later analysis removed roughly 580 highly shared, low-generation-probability nucleotide sequences. A later analysis calculated a clonal expansion index for each public chain from normalized within-repertoire ranks of inferred template counts. In a later analysis, generation probabilities were computed using a VDJ recombination model fitted to out-of-frame rearrangements, and the results were checked against IGoR. Hypergeometric tests were used in a later analysis to score TCR-TCR, TCR-HLA and TCR-CMV co-occurrence, with a repertoire-size bias correction applied to the TCR pairs. A later analysis estimated false discovery rates by permuting HLA or CMV assignments 20 times. In a later analysis, co-occurring TCRs were grouped using DBSCAN, and TCRdist sequence similarity was added for clustering within HLA-allele-positive subsets. For co-occurrence clustering, repertoires with fewer than 30,000 or more than 120,000 public chains were excluded, along with four or five repertoires with anomalous nucleotide sharing. TCRdb limited this immuneACCESS table to in-frame rearrangements with V and J called. A share of clones is missing; checked studies link under half to unresolved V genes, and the rest is unexplained. The V and J calls and clone size were taken over from that table, and D and trimming were inferred from the DNA. Present in this sample are fewer than 85,000 clones, approximately 80% of which were seen just once. In total, the top ten clones hold 3% to 4% of the sample.

In total, 630 or so healthy bone marrow donors made up the cohort. At the time of sampling, all cohort members were nominally healthy, though unrecorded immune exposures were likely present. The donor was CMV seronegative and was included in the group of approximately 350 seronegative cohort members. Every donor gave a peripheral blood sample, and the peripheral blood mononuclear cells from that sample were used for TCR beta sequencing. Genomic DNA was extracted from the blood cell samples with the Qiagen DNeasy Blood Extraction Kit. The TCR was taken from a man in his forties in good health and CMV-seronegative. The sequencing sample was made of PBMCs.

The CDR3 protein is CAISGTGKKSSYNSPLHF. At the DNA level, the sequence is TGTGCCATCAGTGGGACAGGGAAAAAGAGCTCCTATAATTCACCCCTCCACTTT. This receptor chain uses TRBV6-1 and TRBJ1-6; 9 bases in the middle match TRBD1. In the germline V gene, CDR1 corresponds to MNHNS and CDR2 to SASEGT. Spanning cysteine to phenylalanine, the CDR3 consists of 18 amino acids. Here the CDR3 DNA is all that survives: 54 bases in frame from base 1.